This is a list of T cell receptor beta chains from one sample in a study of metastatic and nonmetastatic thyroid tumors. TCRdb reanalyzed the PCR reads via MiXCR. The sample contains some 4,500 clones, roughly 18% of which appear only once. Material: adjacent normal tissue. The source is a male donor with papillary thyroid cancer or a benign thyroid nodule (not recorded which). Some clones in this sample may be carry-over from other donors' samples. Each CDR3 is given with its conserved first and last residue. The D gene is left open where the match is weak. Not all rows give a size; the values are once, few, many and, for expanded clones, a class.

abundance	j_gene	v_gene	d_gene	CDR3aa	CDR3nt
.	TRBJ1-2	TRBV6-1	TRBD1	CASSETPGQGVNYGYTF	TGTGCCAGCAGTGAGACCCCGGGACAGGGAGTGAACTATGGCTACACCTTC
many	TRBJ2-1	TRBV6-1	.	CASSETDGREQFF	TGTGCCAGCAGTGAAACGGACGGGCGGGAGCAGTTCTTC
.	TRBJ2-1	TRBV20-1	TRBD2	CSGAGESYNEQFF	TGCAGTGGGGCGGGAGAGTCCTACAATGAGCAGTTCTTC
.	TRBJ2-6	TRBV5-1	.	CASAKEPGANVLTF	TGCGCCAGCGCGAAGGAGCCCGGGGCCAACGTCCTGACTTTC
.	TRBJ1-6	TRBV11-2	.	CASSLEGRSSPLHF	TGTGCCAGCAGCTTAGAAGGGCGCAGTTCACCCCTCCACTTT
few	TRBJ2-7	TRBV28	.	CASTQGSSYEQYF	TGTGCCAGCACCCAGGGGTCCTCCTACGAGCAGTACTTC
.	TRBJ2-2	TRBV2	.	CASSYLGLTNAGELFF	TGTGCCAGCAGTTACCTCGGACTGACGAACGCCGGGGAGCTGTTTTTT
few	TRBJ1-5	TRBV10-2	TRBD1	CASSESDRGSEPQHF	TGCGCCAGCAGTGAGTCGGACAGGGGCTCGGAGCCCCAGCATTTT
many	TRBJ1-2	TRBV3-1	.	CASSQEAINHFGYTF	TGTGCCAGCAGCCAAGAGGCAATCAACCACTTTGGCTACACCTTC
.	TRBJ2-3	TRBV6-5	TRBD2	CASSYGTSGGADTQYF	TGTGCCAGCAGTTACGGGACTAGCGGGGGCGCAGATACGCAGTATTTT
medium-sized	TRBJ2-7	TRBV20-1	.	CSARVGGYYEQYF	TGCAGTGCTAGGGTCGGCGGATACTACGAGCAGTACTTC
medium-sized	TRBJ2-5	TRBV7-8	.	CASAPEGWGQETQYF	TGTGCCAGCGCCCCCGAGGGGTGGGGGCAAGAGACCCAGTACTTC
few	TRBJ2-1	TRBV6-4	TRBD2	CASSDLPSGGINEQFF	TGTGCCAGCAGTGACTTGCCTAGCGGGGGGATCAATGAGCAGTTCTTC
.	TRBJ1-1	TRBV20-1	.	CSARDYSTGMNTEAFF	TGCAGTGCTAGAGATTATTCTACAGGGATGAACACTGAAGCTTTCTTT
.	TRBJ2-5	TRBV6-2/TRBV6-3	TRBD1	CASSWTGTQETQYF	TGTGCCAGCAGCTGGACAGGCACTCAAGAGACCCAGTACTTC
.	TRBJ2-5	TRBV20-1	TRBD2	CSAREVAGAFQETQYF	TGCAGTGCTAGAGAGGTAGCGGGGGCTTTCCAAGAGACCCAGTACTTC
few	TRBJ2-7	TRBV30	.	CAWSVLDGFYEQYF	TGTGCCTGGAGTGTACTCGACGGGTTCTACGAGCAGTACTTC
.	TRBJ1-5	TRBV20-1	.	CSARDGKGGDQPQHF	TGCAGTGCTAGAGATGGAAAGGGGGGGGATCAGCCCCAGCATTTT
few	TRBJ2-1	TRBV20-1	TRBD2	CSANPRTSGYNEQFF	TGCAGTGCTAACCCCCGGACTAGCGGCTACAATGAGCAGTTCTTC
medium-sized	TRBJ1-5	TRBV6-1	.	CASSEGGGTVQPQHF	TGTGCCAGCAGTGAAGGGGGGGGCACCGTCCAGCCCCAGCATTTT
many	TRBJ1-1	TRBV20-1	.	CSSRGPNTEAFF	TGCAGTTCGAGAGGACCGAACACTGAAGCTTTCTTT
few	TRBJ2-3	TRBV15	.	CATSRLGVGGLTDTQYF	TGTGCCACCAGCAGATTGGGGGTGGGGGGTCTCACAGATACGCAGTATTTT
few	TRBJ1-6	TRBV6-1	.	CASRLQGPNSPLHF	TGTGCCAGCAGACTACAGGGTCCCAATTCACCCCTCCACTTT
medium-sized	TRBJ1-1	TRBV12-3/TRBV12-4	TRBD1	CASILSGTAEAFF	TGTGCCAGCATTTTAAGTGGGACAGCCGAAGCTTTCTTT
.	TRBJ2-5	TRBV5-6	.	CASSARDFQETQYF	TGTGCCAGCAGCGCGAGGGATTTCCAAGAGACCCAGTACTTC
.	TRBJ2-1	TRBV4-1	.	CASSKDTSSYNEQFF	TGCGCCAGCAGCAAAGACACCAGCTCCTACAATGAGCAGTTCTTC
.	TRBJ2-7	TRBV6-1	TRBD1	CASSEERTGAYEQYF	TGTGCCAGCAGTGAAGAGAGGACAGGCGCCTACGAGCAGTACTTC
many	TRBJ1-5	TRBV20-1	.	CSATIPGLGSNQPQHF	TGCAGTGCTACTATACCGGGACTCGGTAGCAATCAGCCCCAGCATTTT
.	TRBJ1-1	TRBV11-1	.	CASSLYGGRGFTEAFF	TGTGCCAGCAGCTTATATGGGGGCAGGGGATTTACTGAAGCTTTCTTT
large	TRBJ2-2	TRBV19	.	CASSPWTATGELFF	TGTGCCAGTAGTCCTTGGACAGCCACCGGGGAGCTGTTTTTT
.	TRBJ2-7	TRBV6-5	TRBD1	CASSYGTVDPYEQYF	TGTGCCAGCAGTTACGGGACAGTGGACCCATACGAGCAGTACTTC
many	TRBJ2-7	TRBV28	.	CASTPMGTGAKQYF	TGTGCCAGCACCCCTATGGGGACGGGGGCCAAGCAGTACTTC
few	TRBJ2-3	TRBV6-1	TRBD1	CASLDRGLTDTQYF	TGTGCCAGCCTGGACAGGGGTTTGACAGATACGCAGTATTTT
.	TRBJ1-2	TRBV13	.	CASSLWVHGYTF	TGTGCCAGCAGCTTGTGGGTTCATGGCTACACCTTC
many	TRBJ1-4	TRBV5-6	.	CASSSGGQTKHEKLFF	TGTGCCAGCAGCTCGGGAGGACAGACCAAGCACGAAAAACTGTTTTTT
.	TRBJ1-1	TRBV7-8	.	CASSLDPGGTEAFF	TGTGCCAGCAGCTTAGATCCGGGAGGCACTGAAGCTTTCTTT
.	TRBJ2-3	TRBV5-1	.	CASSFMYTDTQYF	TGTGCCAGCAGCTTCATGTACACAGATACGCAGTATTTT
few	TRBJ2-7	TRBV19	.	CASSIYTGSYEQYF	TGTGCCAGTAGTATATACACAGGGTCCTACGAGCAGTACTTC
.	TRBJ2-2	TRBV6-4	.	CASSPPRDRRAGELFF	TGTGCCAGCAGTCCACCGCGGGATCGAAGGGCCGGGGAGCTGTTTTTT
.	TRBJ2-5	TRBV5-1	TRBD2	CASSSQTSGRETQYF	TGCGCCAGCAGCTCCCAGACTAGCGGGAGGGAGACCCAGTACTTC
few	TRBJ2-3	TRBV12-3/TRBV12-4	TRBD2	CASNTRWTRSTDTQYF	TGTGCCAGCAACACTAGATGGACTAGGAGCACAGATACGCAGTATTTT
large	TRBJ2-3	TRBV24-1	TRBD2	CATSDRLAGGRIGTDTQYF	TGTGCCACCAGTGACCGACTAGCGGGGGGGCGAATCGGCACAGATACGCAGTATTTT
.	TRBJ2-2	TRBV5-1	TRBD2	CASSPLRAGGAGELFF	TGCGCCAGCAGCCCTCTGAGAGCGGGAGGGGCCGGGGAGCTGTTTTTT
medium-sized	TRBJ2-1	TRBV6-1	TRBD1	CASNLAQGARNEQFF	TGTGCCAGCAATCTAGCGCAGGGGGCGCGTAATGAGCAGTTCTTC
few	TRBJ1-5	TRBV28	.	CASSDNHVYQPQHF	TGTGCCAGCAGTGACAACCACGTCTATCAGCCCCAGCATTTT
.	TRBJ2-7	TRBV7-8	.	CASSPTYEQYF	TGTGCCAGCAGCCCTACCTACGAGCAGTACTTC
few	TRBJ1-5	TRBV6-1	.	CASSKGISNHPQHF	TGTGCCAGCAGCAAGGGCATTAGCAATCATCCCCAGCATTTT
.	TRBJ2-3	TRBV19	TRBD2	CASSSSTSGGQDTQYF	TGTGCCAGTAGTTCCTCGACTAGCGGGGGGCAAGATACGCAGTATTTT
.	TRBJ2-1	TRBV6-2/TRBV6-3	.	CASKWTETYNEQFF	TGTGCCAGCAAGTGGACAGAAACCTACAATGAGCAGTTCTTC
medium-sized	TRBJ2-1	TRBV5-1	TRBD1	CASSLATGANEQFF	TGCGCCAGCAGCTTGGCCACAGGGGCCAATGAGCAGTTCTTC
medium-sized	TRBJ2-7	TRBV20-1	.	CSARDAVGGGQYF	TGCAGTGCTAGAGATGCGGTCGGGGGAGGGCAGTACTTC
.	TRBJ1-6	TRBV19	.	CASNYYNSPLHF	TGTGCCAGTAACTACTATAATTCACCCCTCCACTTT
few	TRBJ1-6	TRBV6-1	TRBD1	CASSEALHRGFNSPLHF	TGTGCCAGCAGTGAAGCGCTCCACAGGGGCTTTAATTCACCCCTCCACTTT
large	TRBJ2-2	TRBV6-5	TRBD1	CASRSGTGGIVNTGELFF	TGTGCCAGCAGGTCCGGAACAGGGGGCATAGTGAACACCGGGGAGCTGTTTTTT
.	TRBJ2-2	TRBV2	TRBD2	CASDGPSGSVGELFF	TGTGCCAGCGACGGGCCTAGCGGGAGCGTCGGGGAGCTGTTTTTT